This T cell receptor beta chain was sequenced during a study of T cells in Graves' hyperthyroidism and ophthalmopathy. Study overall: Peripheral blood draws took place at initial diagnosis, ahead of any treatment.

With regard to this clonotype: Its antigen is undetermined.

The germline CDR1 and CDR2 sequences are SGHAT and FQNNGV. The CDR3 sequence is 14 residues long. V was shortened by 1 base and J by 2 bases, with 9 bases between the two germline ends. Authors of the study amplified TCR beta CDR3 regions from RNA transcripts. HTBI primers were the set used in a first-round RT-PCR of the TCR CDR3. TCRdb ran MiXCR on the multiplex PCR reads and lists one entry per CDR3 protein. Found here are about 640,000 distinct CDR3 sequences, 20% of them singletons; the top ten hold roughly 30%. Study-wide results and limits: By a 13 V-J model, ophthalmopathy was set apart from stable hyperthyroidism. The model predicted ophthalmopathy a median approximately 6.3 months before onset.

Patients having uncontrolled infection, another autoimmune disease, pregnancy or lactation were not included. The receptor was isolated from a man younger than 45 with Graves' ophthalmopathy. Sample: blood. The gene calls are TRBV11-2 and TRBJ2-7; D remains unclear. CDR3 residues: CASSLGLPTYEQYF. The DNA for the CDR3 is TGTGCCAGCAGCTTAGGGCTCCCCACCTACGAGCAGTACTTC.